This TCR beta chain was sequenced in a study of patients and donors after allogeneic stem cell transplantation. Deletions cut 5 bases from V and 4 bases from J, with 20 bases between. Germline V lookup: CDR1 SGDLS, CDR2 YYNGEE. The CDR3 spans 16 residues. TCRdb re-derived calls from the RT-PCR reads in MiXCR, one entry per CDR3 protein. The table includes 110,000 or so distinct CDR3 sequences, around 36% detected once. Input material: blood, either unsorted or a sorted T cell fraction (not recorded which). V and J are TRBV9 and TRBJ2-3; TRBD1 might be the D (6 bases). The TCR sequence derives from a human donor who was either an allogeneic HSCT recipient or a stem cell or donor lymphocyte infusion donor (not recorded which). It is not recorded whose cells these are; they may come from a transplant donor. The CDR3 region is CASSEPTGYLPDTQYF. The CDR3 DNA reads as TGTGCCAGCAGTGAGCCTACAGGGTACCTCCCAGATACGCAGTATTTT.